This T cell receptor (beta chain) was documented in a study of blood T cell repertoires in COVID-19. About the study: The United States, Italy and Spain were the sources of the acute and convalescent COVID-19 samples. The analysed material was cDNA or gDNA that came from T cells, B-cell-depleted T cells, or PBMCs.

In the source study's methods: For nucleated cells, counts were estimated from reference gene primer amplification. TCRdb's table, derived via immunoSEQ multiplex PCR, lists solely in-frame clones and lacks some. The V and J calls and clone size come from that table; D and trimming were worked out from the DNA. The table includes tens of thousands of clones, 87% detected once. Trimming cost V 0 bases and J 9 bases, with 18 bases left between them. Germline V lookup: CDR1 SGHDN, CDR2 FVKESK. The CDR3 sequence is 17 residues long. This TCR was recovered from a woman between 50 and 59 years old with acute or convalescent COVID-19. Sequencing input: peripheral blood. V is TRBV14 and J is TRBJ1-6; TRBD1 might be the D (6 bases). CDR3 residues: CASSQEGVLLGGSPLHF. The CDR3 DNA reads TGTGCCAGCAGCCAAGAAGGTGTTTTATTAGGGGGTTCACCCCTCCACTTT.